This T cell receptor (beta chain) appears in the sequencing data of a study of T cells in Graves' hyperthyroidism and ophthalmopathy. V lost 6 bases to trimming and J lost 9 bases, with 14 bases between them. The CDR3 contains 12 residues. Amplification of TCR beta CDR3 regions was performed using RNA transcripts as template. With the HTBI primer set, the TCR CDR3 went through a first round of RT-PCR. Each CDR3 protein is one row after TCRdb ran MiXCR on the multiplex PCR reads. Among some 800,000 distinct CDR3 sequences listed, 38% were seen once. The chain carries TRBV12-3 or TRBV12-4 and TRBJ1-1, with a tentative D call TRBD1 (6 bases). Sequencing was carried out using blood. The source of this sequence is a man aged 18 to 30 with Graves' hyperthyroidism. The CDR3 sequence: CASRRTDRKAFF. The DNA of the CDR3 is TGTGCCAGCAGGAGGACTGACAGGAAAGCTTTCTTT.